The T cell receptor beta chain described here comes from a study of cytomegalovirus exposure and HLA in healthy donors. This CDR3 spans 13 amino acids. Germline CDR1 and CDR2: SEHNR and FQNEAQ (reference sequence). Trimming removed 5 bases at V and 2 bases at J, with 9 bases between. PCR employed 60 Vbeta and 13 Jbeta primers. Assay used: immunoSEQ multiplex PCR; TCRdb lists only in-frame clones, some missing. The table shows around 150,000 clones, with roughly 81% occurring only once. This sequence was found in a woman between 50 and 59 years old in good health and CMV-seronegative. The rearrangement links TRBV7-9 to TRBJ2-5; tentatively, D is TRBD1 (5 bases). The sequenced sample consisted of PBMCs. The CDR3 loop is CASSPRQQETQYF. The DNA of the CDR3 is TGTGCCAGCAGCCCAAGACAGCAAGAGACCCAGTACTTC. Full variable domain (outside the CDR3, taken from reference TRBV7-9 and TRBJ2-5): DTGVSQNPRHKITKRGQNVTFRCDPISEHNRLYWYRQTLGQGPEFLTYFQNEAQLEKSRLLSDRFSAERPKGSFSTLEIQRTEQGDSAMYLCASSPRQQETQYFGPGTRLLVL.